Sequencing of this T cell receptor (beta chain) was carried out in a study of tumor-infiltrating lymphocytes in oesophageal squamous cell carcinoma. Each CDR3 protein gets one entry after TCRdb re-called the PCR reads with MiXCR. The data contain 15,000 to 20,000 distinct CDR3 sequences, around 43% of them singletons. This clonotype was detected many times. CDR1 and CDR2 from the germline V gene are KGHDR and SFDVKD. The CDR3 totals 11 residues. The sequence was collected from a male donor with esophageal squamous cell carcinoma. Sample: normal esophageal tissue next to the tumor. The chain carries TRBV24-1 and TRBJ2-5; 7 positions agree with TRBD1. The DNA end lines up better with TRBJ2-7; the J call may be wrong. The CDR3 nucleotides are TGTGCCAGGTCACAGGGGTACGAGCAGTACTTC. This codes for CARSQGYEQYF.